These 24 T cell receptor beta chains were sequenced from one sample in a study of OX40 agonist ivuxolimab in advanced cancers. Libraries were built with the immunoSEQ multiplex PCR assay. Sourced from immuneACCESS, this table was stored by TCRdb with only in-frame sequences that have V and J called. A share of the clones is absent; for the studies checked, an unresolved V gene accounts for under half, and the remainder has no known explanation. The sample includes about 62,000 clones, with 90% to 95% observed a single time. Of the sample, around 15% falls within the top ten clones. The material sequenced was CD4+ or CD8+ T cells sorted from blood, taken in a trial of the OX40 agonist ivuxolimab. The receptor source for this set is an adult with an advanced solid tumor such as melanoma, head and neck, liver or kidney cancer.

J is TRBJ2-5 and V is TRBV13; 8 bases agree with TRBD1. The CDR3 length is 14 residues. V trimming: 5 bases; J trimming: 3 bases; junction bases outside the gene matches: 5. The germline V gene encodes CDR1 PRHDT and CDR2 FYEKMQ (reference sequence). The CDR3 DNA sequence: TGTGCCAGCAGCCATGGGACAGGAAAAGAGACCCAGTACTTC. Residues: CASSHGTGKETQYF.

This chain connects TRBV4-1 to TRBJ1-1; the D gene is possibly TRBD1 (6 bases). V lost 3 bases to trimming and J lost 6 bases, with 11 bases between them. The V gene's germline CDR1 is MGHRA and CDR2 YSYEKL. This CDR3 has 13 residues. The CDR3 is CASSQDSISEAFF. DNA of the CDR3: TGCGCCAGCAGCCAGGACAGTATTTCTGAAGCTTTCTTT.

The gene calls are TRBV11-2 and TRBJ1-1, with 7 bases identical to TRBD1. Germline V CDR1 and CDR2: SGHAT, FQNNGV. This CDR3 region has 18 residues. The junction had 11 bases not matched to a gene; V was cut back by 1 base and J by 0 bases. The CDR3 DNA is TGTGCCAGCAGCTTAGGTCCCAGGGGGTTAAACATGAACACTGAAGCTTTCTTT. The encoded protein is CASSLGPRGLNMNTEAFF.

CDR3 DNA sequence: TGTGCCTGGAGCCCAGGGCATAGGAATGAAAAACTGTTTTTT. The encoded protein is CAWSPGHRNEKLFF. The genes are TRBV30 and TRBJ1-4; perhaps TRBD1 as D (5 bases). The CDR3 has 14 amino acids. Per the germline V gene, CDR1 is GTSNPN and CDR2 is SVGIG (reference sequence). V lost 3 bases and J lost 5, with 13 bases in between.

The V gene is TRBV27, the J gene TRBJ2-5, with 9 bases fitting TRBD1. V lost 6 bases and J lost 5; bases outside the gene matches: 1. CDR1 and CDR2 (germline): MNHEY, SMNVEV (reference sequence). The CDR3 is made up of 12 amino acids. The chain's CDR3 is CASRDRGETQYF. The CDR3 bases are TGTGCCAGCAGAGACAGGGGGGAGACCCAGTACTTC.

The chain joins TRBV30 to TRBJ1-2; the match to TRBD1 covers 7 bases. The germline gives CDR1 GTSNPN, CDR2 SVGIG (reference sequence). There are 17 residues in the CDR3. V lost 2 bases and J lost 3; bases outside the gene matches: 15. CDR3 region: CAWSSRDRYHLYYGYTF. In nucleotides, the CDR3 is TGTGCCTGGAGTTCTCGGGACAGATACCACTTATACTATGGCTACACCTTC.

This clone has only one observation. The chain has TRBV2 and TRBJ2-7; no clear D gene. Trimming shortened V by 9 bases and J by 6 bases, and 18 bases separated the two germline ends. Germline V gene lookup returns CDR1 SNHLY and CDR2 FYNNEI. The CDR3 consists of 13 residues. The CDR3, as DNA: TGTGCCAGTGGGCGCATTGACCTTTCCGAGCAGTACTTC. Protein: CASGRIDLSEQYF.

The J gene is TRBJ2-7, the V gene TRBV19; possible D gene TRBD1, 6 bases. Germline values: CDR1 LNHDA, CDR2 SQIVND (reference sequence). The CDR3 has 14 residues. The V end lost 4 bases, the J end lost 4 bases, and 14 bases lay between the germline ends. CDR3 sequence: CASSTRQENYEQYF. CDR3 coding DNA: TGTGCCAGTAGTACCCGACAGGAAAATTACGAGCAGTACTTC.

This sequence joins TRBV5-1 and TRBJ1-2; D remains ambiguous. Germline loops: CDR1 SGHRS, CDR2 YFSETQ. The CDR3 contains 13 residues. V lost 4 bases and J lost 3, with 10 bases in between. The CDR3 DNA follows: TGCGCCAGCAGCCTTCGACTAGACTATGGCTACACCTTC. This translates into CASSLRLDYGYTF.

The CDR3 loop reads CSVVSATEAFF. The CDR3 DNA reads TGCAGCGTTGTGTCCGCCACTGAAGCTTTCTTT. The gene calls are TRBV29-1 and TRBJ1-1, with no clear D. The ends were cut back, 4 bases at V and 4 bases at J, with 7 bases in the middle. This CDR3 comprises 11 residues. The germline V gene has CDR1 SQVTM and CDR2 ANQGSEA.

This chain connects TRBV6-1 to TRBJ2-3; no definite D call. The germline gives CDR1 MNHNS, CDR2 SASEGT. The CDR3 has 12 residues. With 3 bases removed from V and 1 base from J, the gap between germline ends came to 2 bases. Here the CDR3 reads CASSEGTDTQYF. The CDR3 bases are TGTGCCAGCAGTGAGGGCACAGATACGCAGTATTTT.

The CDR3 protein is CASSLGPGPYEQYF. The CDR3 bases are TGTGCCAGCAGCTTAGGGCCTGGACCCTACGAGCAGTACTTC. V usage is TRBV7-2 and J usage is TRBJ2-7; D is unclear. CDR3 length equals 14 residues. CDR1 and CDR2 (germline): SGHTA, FQGNSA. V lost 1 base and J lost 2, with 9 bases in between.

This clone occurred a few times. The rearrangement joins TRBV7-2 to TRBJ2-7; 7 positions match TRBD1. V was pared by 3 bases and J by 0 bases, with 2 bases of the junction left unmatched. The CDR3 sequence is 14 residues long. Looked up from germline, CDR1 is SGHTA and CDR2 is FQGNSA. CDR3 in amino acids: CASSLGTASYEQYF. DNA for the CDR3: TGTGCCAGCAGCTTGGGGACAGCCTCCTACGAGCAGTACTTC.

In its sample, this clone was seen once. The rearrangement uses TRBV9 and TRBJ1-1; 10 bases agree with TRBD1. V shed 0 bases, J shed 3 bases, and the junction held 2 bases outside the gene matches. CDR1 is SGDLS and CDR2 is YYNGEE in the germline V gene. This CDR3 region has 15 residues. The CDR3 DNA reads TGTGCCAGCAGCGTAGCCGGGACAGGGGACACTGAAGCTTTCTTT. This sequence encodes CASSVAGTGDTEAFF.

This chain connects TRBV25-1 to TRBJ1-1, with D maybe TRBD1 (5 bases). V was trimmed by 3 bases and J by 5 bases, leaving 16 bases between them. CDR3 length: 15 amino acids. Germline-derived CDR1 and CDR2 are MGHDK and SYGVNS. This CDR3 is CASSDVVRGMTEAFF. CDR3 in DNA: TGTGCCAGCAGTGATGTCGTGCGGGGGATGACTGAAGCTTTCTTT.

The chain couples TRBV6-1 to TRBJ1-2; D might be TRBD1 (5 bases). Germline V gives CDR1 MNHNS, CDR2 SASEGT. V shed 3 bases and J shed 4 bases, with 21 bases lying between them. The CDR3 totals 17 residues. The CDR3 is CASSEFLQGDGFYGYTF. DNA for the CDR3: TGTGCCAGCAGTGAGTTTTTGCAGGGCGATGGTTTCTATGGCTACACCTTC.

The rearrangement joins TRBV5-4 to TRBJ2-3; 12 bases map to TRBD2. Germline V gene sequence: CDR1 SGHNT, CDR2 YYREEE (reference sequence). The J segment lost 5 bases and the V segment lost 4 bases, leaving 8 bases of the junction unmatched. This CDR3 comprises 16 residues. The CDR3 loop is CASSPSGRASRDTQYF. The CDR3 nucleotides are TGTGCCAGCAGCCCTAGCGGGAGGGCCAGTCGAGATACGCAGTATTTT.

The V gene is TRBV2, the J gene TRBJ1-1; D gene uncertain. CDR1 and CDR2 from the germline V gene are SNHLY and FYNNEI. Deletions cut 3 bases from V and 3 bases from J, with 11 bases between. This CDR3 is built from 14 residues. CDR3 in DNA: TGTGCCAGCAGTGAGATCTACGGGGACACTGAAGCTTTCTTT. Its translation is CASSEIYGDTEAFF.

With regard to this clone: This specimen includes other DNA sequences encoding the same CDR3. This chain links TRBV5-6 with TRBJ2-3, with a tentative D call TRBD2 (5 bases). The germline gives CDR1 SGHDT, CDR2 YYEEEE. The germline V and J ends were trimmed by 2 bases and 6 bases, with 13 bases remaining between them. This CDR3 is 14 amino acids long. CDR3: CASSLGLGGDTQYF. DNA of the CDR3: TGTGCCAGCAGCTTAGGACTTGGCGGGGATACGCAGTATTTT. The variable domain in full, completed from reference TRBV5-6 and TRBJ2-3, reads DAGVTQSPTHLIKTRGQQVTLRCSPKSGHDTVSWYQQALGQGPQFIFQYYEEEERQRGNFPDRFSGHQFPNYSSELNVNALLLGDSALYLCASSLGLGGDTQYFGPGTRLTVL.

The chain carries TRBV6-6 and TRBJ2-7, with D maybe TRBD2 (6 bases). The CDR3 is 14 amino acids. Trimming shortened V by 2 bases and J by 3 bases, and 11 bases separated the two germline ends. Per germline, CDR1 MNHNY and CDR2 SVGAGI (reference sequence). DNA for the CDR3: TGTGCCAGCAGTTACCGGGGAGGAGTCTACGAGCAGTACTTC. This translates into CASSYRGGVYEQYF.

CDR3 residues: CASSLPGGKLFF. DNA for the CDR3: TGTGCCAGCAGTCTCCCGGGTGGAAAACTGTTTTTT. V and J are TRBV27 and TRBJ1-4, with unresolved D. The CDR3 extends over 12 amino acids. Germline CDR1 reads MNHEY; CDR2 reads SMNVEV (reference sequence). V lost 5 bases and J lost 10, with 11 bases in between.

The chain combines TRBV4-1 with TRBJ2-7; D possibly uses TRBD1 or TRBD2 (5 bases each). The V gene lost 1 base and the J gene lost 3 bases, with 13 bases spanning the gap. Germline V lookup: CDR1 MGHRA, CDR2 YSYEKL. The length of the CDR3 is 15 residues. CDR3: CASSQVVEGNYEQYF. The CDR3 nucleotides read TGCGCCAGCAGCCAAGTCGTAGAGGGGAACTACGAGCAGTACTTC.

The J gene is TRBJ2-1, the V gene TRBV9; D possibly corresponds to TRBD2 (5 bases). V dropped 0 bases and J dropped 2 bases, with 6 bases sitting between them. Looked up from germline, CDR1 is SGDLS and CDR2 is YYNGEE. The CDR3 covers 14 residues. CDR3 nucleotide sequence: TGTGCCAGCAGCGTAGGGGAGCCCTACAATGAGCAGTTCTTC. This encodes CASSVGEPYNEQFF. Full variable domain (outside the CDR3, taken from reference TRBV9 and TRBJ2-1): DSGVTQTPKHLITATGQRVTLRCSPRSGDLSVYWYQQSLDQGLQFLIQYYNGEERAKGNILERFSAQQFPDLHSELNLSSLELGDSALYFCASSVGEPYNEQFFGPGTRLTVL.

The chain's CDR3 is CASSFTDTQYF. The CDR3 DNA follows: TGTGCCAGCAGCTTCACAGATACGCAGTATTTT. The chain recombines TRBV11-2 with TRBJ2-3; D is undetermined. This CDR3 is built from 11 residues. CDR1 and CDR2 (germline): SGHAT, FQNNGV. Trimming cost V 3 bases and J 2 bases, with 0 bases left between them.